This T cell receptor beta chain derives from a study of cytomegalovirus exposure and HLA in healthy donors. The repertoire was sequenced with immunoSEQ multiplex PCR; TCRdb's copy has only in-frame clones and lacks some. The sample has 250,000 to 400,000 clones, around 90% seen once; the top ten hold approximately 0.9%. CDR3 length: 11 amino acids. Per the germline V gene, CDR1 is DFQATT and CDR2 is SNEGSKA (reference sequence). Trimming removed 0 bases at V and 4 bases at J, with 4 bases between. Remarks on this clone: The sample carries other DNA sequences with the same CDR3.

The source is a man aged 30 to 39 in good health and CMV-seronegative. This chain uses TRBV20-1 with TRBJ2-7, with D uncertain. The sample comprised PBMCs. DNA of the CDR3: TGCAGTGCTAGAGACGGGTACGAGCAGTACTTC. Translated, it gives CSARDGYEQYF.